Listed here are 32 T cell receptor beta chains from one sample, sequenced in a study of OX40 agonist ivuxolimab in advanced cancers. The library was made by the immunoSEQ multiplex PCR assay. TCRdb obtained this table from immuneACCESS and retained in-frame rearrangements with V and J assigned. These tables miss some clones; where compared with another copy, unresolved V genes account for less than half of the shortfall, and the remainder is unexplained. The table for this sample lists 9,500 to 12,000 clones; about 85% of them were counted only once. Jointly, the top ten make up about 9.2% of the sample. Sequencing was performed on CD4+ or CD8+ T cells sorted from blood, taken in a trial of the OX40 agonist ivuxolimab. These receptors were collected from an adult with an advanced solid tumor such as melanoma, head and neck, liver or kidney cancer.

The chain carries TRBV29-1 and TRBJ2-2, with D possibly matching TRBD1 (6 bases). Germline lookup yields CDR1 SQVTM and CDR2 ANQGSEA. Trimming shortened V by 6 bases and J by 5 bases, and 10 bases separated the two germline ends. This CDR3 contains 12 residues. The CDR3 loop reads CSVPQGTGELFF. The CDR3 DNA reads TGCAGCGTACCACAGGGAACCGGGGAGCTGTTTTTT.

The V call is TRBV11-1, the J call TRBJ1-2; 9 bases map to TRBD1. There are 15 residues in the CDR3. Germline assignment: CDR1 SGHAT and CDR2 FQDESV (reference sequence). After removal of 5 bases from V and 7 bases from J, the junction contained 11 bases not matched to a gene. CDR3 residues: CASSAQDRGAGGYTF. CDR3 nucleotides: TGTGCCAGCAGCGCCCAGGACAGGGGAGCCGGTGGCTACACCTTC.

The chain employs TRBV7-9 and TRBJ1-2; D unresolved. The V and J ends lost 3 bases and 1 base respectively, with 9 bases between them. The CDR3 extends over 14 amino acids. Germline V lookup: CDR1 SEHNR, CDR2 FQNEAQ (reference sequence). The CDR3 is CASSFPRSNYGYTF. Written as DNA, the CDR3 is TGTGCCAGCAGCTTTCCACGGAGTAACTATGGCTACACCTTC.

Turning to this clone: Its ends do not fully match the called genes, so a read error is possible. The chain carries TRBV5-6 and TRBJ1-2; no firm D call. The length of the CDR3 is 11 residues. Germline V gene sequence: CDR1 SGHDT, CDR2 YYEEEE. CDR3 residues: CASSLGYGYTF. In DNA, the CDR3 is TGTGCCAGCAGTTTGGGCTATGGCTACACCTTC. The full variable domain, its missing parts supplied by reference TRBV5-6 and TRBJ1-2, is DAGVTQSPTHLIKTRGQQVTLRCSPKSGHDTVSWYQQALGQGPQFIFQYYEEEERQRGNFPDRFSGHQFPNYSSELNVNALLLGDSALYLCASSLGYGYTFGSGTRLTVV.

The V and J genes are TRBV2 and TRBJ2-7; 8 nucleotides line up with TRBD1. In germline, CDR1 is SNHLY, CDR2 FYNNEI. V lost 1 base and J lost 4; bases outside the gene matches: 6. CDR3 length equals 15 residues. CDR3 nucleotide sequence: TGTGCCAGCAGTGAAGAACAGGGGGAACCTTACGAGCAGTACTTC. Amino acid sequence: CASSEEQGEPYEQYF.

This clone was counted a few times. The genes are TRBV5-8 and TRBJ1-1; D unresolved. The V end lost 2 bases, the J end lost 1 base, and 6 bases lay between the germline ends. The V gene's germline CDR1 is SGHTS and CDR2 YDEGEE. This CDR3 is 13 amino acids long. CDR3 residues: CASSFGPNTEAFF. Written as DNA, the CDR3 is TGTGCCAGCAGCTTCGGGCCGAACACTGAAGCTTTCTTT.

The chain combines TRBV4-1 with TRBJ1-2; D gene uncertain. In germline, CDR1 is MGHRA, CDR2 YSYEKL. Trimming took off 1 base at V and 2 bases at J, with 8 bases between the two ends. CDR3 length: 14 residues. CDR3 protein: CASSQVGLNYGYTF. DNA of the CDR3: TGCGCCAGCAGCCAAGTCGGACTGAACTATGGCTACACCTTC.

The chain is built from TRBV5-8 and TRBJ2-7, with D perhaps matching TRBD1 (5 bases). Trimming stripped 0 bases from V and 5 bases from J, with 12 bases between. From germline, CDR1 is SGHTS and CDR2 YDEGEE. The CDR3 spans 14 residues. This CDR3 is CASSLGQGLDEQYF. CDR3 DNA: TGTGCCAGCAGCTTGGGGCAGGGCTTAGACGAGCAGTACTTC.

The chain recombines TRBV28 with TRBJ1-2; 11 nucleotides align to TRBD1. The CDR3 spans 17 residues. The trim removed 5 bases at V and 3 bases at J, leaving 11 bases unmatched. Looked up from germline, CDR1 is MDHEN and CDR2 is SYDVKM. CDR3 in DNA: TGTGCCAGCAGTCTAAGCCGGGACAGGGGGTCGGACTATGGCTACACCTTC. It codes for CASSLSRDRGSDYGYTF.

With regard to this clone: Because the CDR3's place on the DNA is in doubt, the DNA is left out and the CDR3 is given as listed by TCRdb. The chain carries TRBV28 and TRBJ2-7. The CDR3 has 22 residues if both end residues are counted. CDR1 MDHEN and CDR2 SYDVKM come from the germline V gene. Here the CDR3 reads CASSPSTVDEQYFGPSVDEQYF.

The rearrangement uses TRBV5-1 and TRBJ1-1; D is undetermined. Trimming removed 2 bases at V and 2 bases at J, with 13 bases between. Germline V lookup: CDR1 SGHRS, CDR2 YFSETQ. The CDR3 length is 15 residues. DNA of the CDR3: TGCGCCAGCAGCTTTTTCCCGGAGGGAAACACTGAAGCTTTCTTT. Its translation is CASSFFPEGNTEAFF.

The V and J genes are TRBV27 and TRBJ2-3; D possibly corresponds to TRBD2 (6 bases). In germline, CDR1 is MNHEY, CDR2 SMNVEV (reference sequence). This CDR3 region has 12 residues. V gave up 3 bases and J gave up 8 bases, with 9 bases separating them. DNA of the CDR3: TGTGCCAGCAGTTTGAGGCGGGGTACGCAGTATTTT. This translates into CASSLRRGTQYF.

V gene TRBV11-3 combines with J gene TRBJ2-3; D unresolved. This CDR3 contains 13 residues. V gave up 1 base and J gave up 5 bases, with 7 bases separating them. The germline CDR1 and CDR2 sequences are SGHNT and YENEEA. CDR3 sequence (DNA): TGTGCCAGCAGCTTAGGATGGGAAGATACGCAGTATTTT. Protein sequence: CASSLGWEDTQYF.

This chain joins TRBV6-5 and TRBJ2-7; 8 bases agree with TRBD1. With V trimmed by 6 bases and J by 0 bases, 4 bases remained unmatched. Germline values: CDR1 MNHEY, CDR2 SVGAGI. The CDR3 extends over 14 amino acids. This CDR3 reads CASRAGTGSYEQYF. The CDR3 coding sequence is TGTGCCAGCAGGGCAGGGACAGGCTCCTACGAGCAGTACTTC.

The chain uses TRBV5-4 and TRBJ1-6, with D possibly TRBD1 on 6 matching bases. This CDR3 spans 16 amino acids. The germline CDR1 and CDR2 sequences are SGHNT and YYREEE (reference sequence). Trimming took off 4 bases at V and 7 bases at J, with 18 bases between the two ends. In DNA, the CDR3 is TGTGCCAGCAGCCCGGATGGGGGCGCGTGGAATTCACCCCTCCACTTT. The encoded protein is CASSPDGGAWNSPLHF. The full variable domain, in which reference TRBV5-4 and TRBJ1-6 provide the parts outside the CDR3, is ETGVTQSPTHLIKTRGQQVTLRCSSQSGHNTVSWYQQALGQGPQFIFQYYREEENGRGNFPPRFSGLQFPNYSSELNVNALELDDSALYLCASSPDGGAWNSPLHFGNGTRLTVT.

V usage is TRBV2 and J usage is TRBJ2-5; D call uncertain. The germline CDR1 and CDR2 sequences are SNHLY and FYNNEI. V was clipped by 3 bases and J by 2 bases, with 10 bases between them. This CDR3 has 14 residues. This chain's CDR3 is CASSDWRIQETQYF. CDR3 bases: TGTGCCAGCAGTGATTGGCGGATTCAAGAGACCCAGTACTTC.

This clone was seen just once. This sequence joins TRBV5-1 and TRBJ1-1; D is unresolved. Between the trimmed V and J ends, which lost 4 bases and 0 bases, there was a span of 10 bases. This CDR3 region has 14 residues. CDR1 is SGHRS and CDR2 is YFSETQ in the germline V gene. The CDR3 sequence: CASSPLGLNTEAFF. CDR3 nucleotides: TGCGCCAGCAGCCCCCTTGGTCTGAACACTGAAGCTTTCTTT.

The genes are TRBV7-9 and TRBJ1-3; no clear D. Trimming pared 9 bases from V and 0 bases from J, leaving 9 bases between. The CDR3 totals 13 residues. The V gene's germline CDR1 is SEHNR and CDR2 FQNEAQ (reference sequence). As DNA, the CDR3 is TGTGCCAGGGACGGGAACTCTGGAAACACCATATATTTT. Translating gives CARDGNSGNTIYF.

The chain is built from TRBV6-4 and TRBJ2-6, with TRBD1 identical over 10 bases. The V gene end was trimmed by 0 bases and the J gene end by 1 base; junction bases not matched to a gene: 3. The CDR3 extends over 18 amino acids. Germline-derived CDR1 and CDR2 are MRHNA and SNTAGT. The CDR3 bases are TGTGCCAGCAGTGACTCGCGACAGGGGGCATCTGGGGCCAACGTCCTGACTTTC. It encodes CASSDSRQGASGANVLTF.

V usage is TRBV6-6 and J usage is TRBJ1-1; the D is unclear. The germline V gene encodes CDR1 MNHNY and CDR2 SVGAGI (reference sequence). This CDR3 comprises 15 residues. The ends were cut back, 2 bases at V and 0 bases at J, with 10 bases in the middle. The CDR3 loop reads CASSYVVSLNTEAFF. Here the CDR3 DNA reads TGTGCCAGCAGTTACGTAGTATCGTTGAACACTGAAGCTTTCTTT.

This chain connects TRBV11-2 to TRBJ1-2; no reliable D call. There are 14 residues in the CDR3. V lost 0 bases and J lost 4, with 9 bases in between. Germline CDR1 is SGHAT and CDR2 is FQNNGV. The DNA of the CDR3 is TGTGCCAGCAGCTTAGAGGTGAAGGGCTATGGCTACACCTTC. Its protein is CASSLEVKGYGYTF.

The chain employs TRBV29-1 and TRBJ2-1, with 9 bases identical to TRBD1. CDR1 is SQVTM and CDR2 is ANQGSEA in the germline V gene. This CDR3 is built from 16 residues. V shed 5 bases, J shed 5 bases, and the junction held 13 bases outside the gene matches. Here the CDR3 DNA reads TGCAGCGTTTGTCTTACCGGGACAGGGTACGACAATGAGCAGTTCTTC. Translated: CSVCLTGTGYDNEQFF.

V gene TRBV4-1 combines with J gene TRBJ2-5; possibly TRBD2 for D (7 bases). In germline, CDR1 is MGHRA, CDR2 YSYEKL. The length of the CDR3 is 15 residues. Trimming pared 0 bases from V and 5 bases from J, leaving 13 bases between. Here the CDR3 reads CASSQEGGAEETQYF. DNA of the CDR3: TGCGCCAGCAGCCAAGAAGGGGGGGCCGAGGAGACCCAGTACTTC.

This chain connects TRBV15 to TRBJ2-2, with D perhaps assigned TRBD1 or TRBD2 (5 bases each). The CDR3 runs to 14 residues. CDR1 is LNHNV, CDR2 YYDKDF, per germline (reference sequence). V was cut by 0 bases and J by 6 bases, with 8 bases left in between. CDR3 sequence reads: CATSRDWGPGELFF. In nucleotides, the CDR3 is TGTGCCACCAGCAGAGATTGGGGACCCGGGGAGCTGTTTTTT.

The table lists this clone with a count of one. This chain uses TRBV13 with TRBJ2-1; 10 nucleotides line up with TRBD2. CDR1 is PRHDT, CDR2 FYEKMQ, per germline (reference sequence). The J segment lost 3 bases and the V segment lost 5 bases, leaving 10 bases of the junction unmatched. This CDR3 has 17 residues. CDR3 amino acids: CASSAPVGTSVYNEQFF. The CDR3 DNA reads as TGTGCCAGCAGCGCGCCGGTCGGGACTAGCGTCTACAATGAGCAGTTCTTC.

A note on this clone: This sample also contains other DNA sequences that code for the same CDR3. CDR3 residues: CASSLGAGGLGEQYF. The CDR3 DNA reads TGCGCCAGCAGCTTGGGGGCAGGGGGGCTCGGCGAGCAGTACTTC. V and J are TRBV5-1 and TRBJ2-7; perhaps TRBD1 as D (7 bases). This CDR3 has 15 residues. V was pared by 0 bases and J by 6 bases, with 16 bases between. The germline V gene encodes CDR1 SGHRS and CDR2 YFSETQ.

V usage is TRBV4-2 and J usage is TRBJ1-2; D unresolved. Trimming stripped 5 bases from V and 1 base from J, with 8 bases between. CDR1 and CDR2 (germline): LGHNA, YNFKEQ. There are 13 residues in the CDR3. In DNA, the CDR3 is TGTGCCAGCAGCTCGGGCCATAACTATGGCTACACCTTC. Its translation is CASSSGHNYGYTF.

This CDR3 is CASSLRTGANEQFF. The CDR3 DNA follows: TGTGCCAGCAGCTTAAGGACAGGGGCGAATGAGCAGTTCTTC. This chain joins TRBV7-9 and TRBJ2-1; TRBD1 matches 9 bases. The ends lost 2 bases at V and 7 bases at J; junction bases unmatched: 3. The CDR3 spans 14 residues. CDR1 is SEHNR, CDR2 FQNEAQ, per germline (reference sequence).

This chain links TRBV4-1 with TRBJ2-3; 9 nucleotides align to TRBD2. The V gene end was trimmed by 0 bases and the J gene end by 0 bases; junction bases not matched to a gene: 4. The CDR3 is made up of 17 amino acids. Germline assignment: CDR1 MGHRA and CDR2 YSYEKL. CDR3 nucleotides: TGCGCCAGCAGCCAAGACCCCCTAGCGGGGAGCACAGATACGCAGTATTTT. It specifies CASSQDPLAGSTDTQYF.

The chain is built from TRBV11-3 and TRBJ2-1, with 12 bases fitting TRBD2. The CDR3 covers 19 residues. Unmatched junction bases numbered 14, after V lost 2 bases and J lost 6 bases. Germline values: CDR1 SGHNT, CDR2 YENEEA. The CDR3 nucleotides are TGTGCCAGCAGCTTAACCTGGACTAGCGGGGACTCTCCCTCCAATGAGCAGTTCTTC. It codes for CASSLTWTSGDSPSNEQFF.

The gene calls are TRBV7-3 and TRBJ2-1; 7 bases map to TRBD2. This CDR3 is 16 amino acids long. Germline V gives CDR1 SGHTA, CDR2 FQGTGA. The ends lost 1 base at V and 1 base at J; junction bases unmatched: 4. This chain's CDR3 is CASSLSGGESYNEQFF. The DNA for the CDR3 is TGTGCCAGCAGCTTAAGTGGGGGGGAATCCTACAATGAGCAGTTCTTC.

V is TRBV13 and J is TRBJ1-5, with 10 bases identical to TRBD1. The V and J ends lost 3 bases and 2 bases, in that order; junction bases with no gene match: 4. The germline CDR1 and CDR2 sequences are PRHDT and FYEKMQ (reference sequence). The CDR3 is made up of 16 amino acids. The CDR3 DNA is TGTGCCAGCAGCTTGGGACAGGGGAGACGCAATCAGCCCCAGCATTTT. It is translated as CASSLGQGRRNQPQHF.